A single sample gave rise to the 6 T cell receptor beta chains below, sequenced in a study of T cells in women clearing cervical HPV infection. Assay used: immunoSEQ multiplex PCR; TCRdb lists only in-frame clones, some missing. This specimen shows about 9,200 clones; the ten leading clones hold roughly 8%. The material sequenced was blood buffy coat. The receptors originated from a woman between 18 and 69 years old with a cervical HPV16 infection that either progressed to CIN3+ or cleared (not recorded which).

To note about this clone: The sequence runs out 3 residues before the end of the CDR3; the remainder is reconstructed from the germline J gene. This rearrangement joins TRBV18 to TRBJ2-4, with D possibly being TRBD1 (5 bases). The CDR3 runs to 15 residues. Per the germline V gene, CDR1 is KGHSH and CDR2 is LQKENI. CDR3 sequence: CASSPEQVAYYGQYF. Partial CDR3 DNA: TGTGCCAGCTCACCAGAACAGGTTGCCTACTATGGT. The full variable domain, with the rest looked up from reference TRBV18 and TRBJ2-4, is NAGVMQNPRHLVRRRGQEARLRCSPMKGHSHVYWYRQLPEEGLKFMVYLQKENIIDESGMPKERFSAEFPKEGPSILRIQQVVRGDSAAYFCASSPEQVAYYGQYFGAGTRLSVL.

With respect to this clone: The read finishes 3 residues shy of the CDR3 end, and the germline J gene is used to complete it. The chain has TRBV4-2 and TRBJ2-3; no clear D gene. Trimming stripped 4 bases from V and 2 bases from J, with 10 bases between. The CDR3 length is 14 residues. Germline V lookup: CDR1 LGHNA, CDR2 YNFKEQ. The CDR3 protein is CASSPTTNTDTQYF. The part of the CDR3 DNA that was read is TGTGCCAGCAGCCCCACTACTAACACAGATACG.

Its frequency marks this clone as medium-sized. Here the CDR3 reads CASSPPTGLNGEQYF. CDR3 DNA, as far as it was read: TGTGCCAGCTCACCGCCGACAGGCCTAAACGGCGAG. This sequence joins TRBV18 and TRBJ2-7; possible D gene TRBD1, 6 bases. The CDR3 goes on 3 residues after the read ends, and that part is filled in from the germline J gene. Germline CDR1 and CDR2: KGHSH and LQKENI. V lost 3 bases to trimming and J lost 6 bases, with 18 bases between them. CDR3 length equals 15 residues.

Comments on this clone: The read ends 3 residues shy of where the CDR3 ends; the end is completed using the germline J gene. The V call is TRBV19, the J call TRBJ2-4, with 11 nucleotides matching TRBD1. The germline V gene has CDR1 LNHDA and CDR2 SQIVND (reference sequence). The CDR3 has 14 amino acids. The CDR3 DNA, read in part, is TGTGCCAGTAGTATTGGACAGGGGGCTTATGGT. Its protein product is CASSIGQGAYG. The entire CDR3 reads CASSIGQGAYGQYF.

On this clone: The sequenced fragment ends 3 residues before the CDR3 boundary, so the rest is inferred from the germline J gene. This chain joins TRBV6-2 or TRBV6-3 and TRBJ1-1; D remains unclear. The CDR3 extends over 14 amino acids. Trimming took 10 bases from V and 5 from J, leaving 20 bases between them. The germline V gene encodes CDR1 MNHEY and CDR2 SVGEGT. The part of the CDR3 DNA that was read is TGTGCCACCGGGTTTGAGGTTAGAGCGACTGAA. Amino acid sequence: CATGFEVRATE. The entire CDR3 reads CATGFEVRATEAFF.

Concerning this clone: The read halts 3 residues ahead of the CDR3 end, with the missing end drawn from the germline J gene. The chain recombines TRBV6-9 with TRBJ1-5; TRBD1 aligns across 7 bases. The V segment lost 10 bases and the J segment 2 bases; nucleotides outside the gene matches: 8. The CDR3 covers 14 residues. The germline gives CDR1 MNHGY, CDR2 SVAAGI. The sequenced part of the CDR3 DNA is TGTGCCAACACAGGGGCGATGGGCAATCAGCCC. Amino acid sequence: CANTGAMGNQP. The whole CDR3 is CANTGAMGNQPQHF.